Each of the 12 T cell receptor beta chains below was sequenced from the same sample in a study of Graves' ophthalmopathy and Graves' hyperthyroidism. TCR beta CDR3 amplification used RNA transcripts. RT-PCR with HTBI primers came first, then second-round multiplex PCR. Via MiXCR, TCRdb re-called the multiplex PCR reads, giving one row per CDR3 protein. The sample has 400,000 to 450,000 distinct CDR3 sequences; 21% are singletons. Sequenced input: peripheral blood. Source of these receptors: a woman in her late teens or twenties with stable Graves' hyperthyroidism.

This clonotype was picked up many times. The V gene is TRBV11-2, the J gene TRBJ2-2; 14 bases line up with TRBD2. Germline loops: CDR1 SGHAT, CDR2 FQNNGV. The CDR3 spans 19 residues. The trim removed 1 base at V and 4 bases at J, leaving 8 bases unmatched. CDR3 protein: CASSLVVGTSGRATGELFF. The CDR3, as DNA: TGTGCCAGCAGCTTAGTGGTTGGGACTAGCGGGAGAGCCACCGGGGAGCTGTTTTTT.

The table lists this clonotype with many counts. This sequence joins TRBV30 and TRBJ2-5, with D possibly matching TRBD2 (7 bases). CDR3 length equals 12 residues. Germline-derived CDR1 and CDR2 are GTSNPN and SVGIG (reference sequence). This CDR3 is CARGGVGETQYF. In DNA form, the CDR3 reads TGTGCTAGGGGGGGAGTGGGAGAGACCCAGTACTTC.

This clonotype was seen at least ten times. The chain combines TRBV6-2 or TRBV6-3 with TRBJ1-5; no firm D call. The CDR3 is 13 residues long. V shed 4 bases and J shed 2 bases, with 6 bases lying between them. CDR1 is MNHEY and CDR2 is SVGEGT in the germline V gene. CDR3 protein: CASSSGGNQPQHF. The CDR3 region has the DNA TGTGCCAGCAGTTCTGGGGGCAATCAGCCCCAGCATTTT.

This clonotype was seen repeatedly, ten times or more. The rearrangement links TRBV29-1 to TRBJ2-7; D not certain. Trimming pared 4 bases from V and 0 bases from J, leaving 16 bases between. This CDR3 is built from 15 residues. In germline, CDR1 is SQVTM, CDR2 ANQGSEA. This CDR3 reads CSVASRGGNSYEQYF. The DNA of the CDR3 is TGCAGCGTTGCCTCGCGTGGCGGAAACTCCTACGAGCAGTACTTC.

The chain is built from TRBV6-5 and TRBJ1-1; maybe TRBD1 (5 bases). Germline CDR1 reads MNHEY; CDR2 reads SVGAGI. Trimming cost V 4 bases and J 2 bases, with 8 bases left between them. This CDR3 region has 13 residues. The CDR3 sequence is CASSWGDNTEAFF. CDR3 in DNA: TGTGCCAGCAGTTGGGGGGACAACACTGAAGCTTTCTTT.

This clonotype was detected ten times or more. The chain carries TRBV19 and TRBJ2-7; D perhaps matches TRBD1 (5 bases). Germline V CDR1 and CDR2: LNHDA, SQIVND (reference sequence). V was shortened by 3 bases and J by 5 bases, with 11 bases between the two germline ends. The length of the CDR3 is 13 residues. The CDR3 loop reads CASSIQAGNEQYF. In nucleotides, the CDR3 is TGTGCCAGTAGTATCCAGGCAGGGAACGAGCAGTACTTC.

The chain employs TRBV6-1 and TRBJ2-5; D is possibly TRBD1 (6 bases). The germline CDR1 and CDR2 sequences are MNHNS and SASEGT. Trimming cost V 2 bases and J 1 base, with 11 bases left between them. The CDR3 is made up of 15 amino acids. Here the CDR3 DNA reads TGTGCCAGCAGTGAATCGAGGGGGACCCAAGAGACCCAGTACTTC. Translation: CASSESRGTQETQYF.

The sample holds many counts of this clonotype. The chain carries TRBV7-2 and TRBJ2-7; no clear D. There are 15 residues in the CDR3. Germline loops: CDR1 SGHTA, CDR2 FQGNSA. V lost 5 bases to trimming and J lost 3 bases, with 17 bases between them. The CDR3, as DNA: TGTGCCAGCAGCGCTGATTGGGTGCCCAGCTACGAGCAGTACTTC. Encoded protein: CASSADWVPSYEQYF. The full variable domain, in which reference TRBV7-2 and TRBJ2-7 provide the parts outside the CDR3, is GAGVSQSPSNKVTEKGKDVELRCDPISGHTALYWYRQSLGQGLEFLIYFQGNSAPDKSGLPSDRFSAERTGGSVSTLTIQRTQQEDSAVYLCASSADWVPSYEQYFGPGTRLTVT.

This clonotype was found many times. This chain links TRBV12-3 or TRBV12-4 with TRBJ2-2, with 8 nucleotides matching TRBD2. The CDR3 is 17 residues long. Unmatched junction bases numbered 15, after V lost 7 bases and J lost 5 bases. The DNA of the CDR3 is TGTGCCAGCATTACAATAGCGGGGCCGGGAGGTACCGGGGAGCTGTTTTTT. Its protein is CASITIAGPGGTGELFF.

This clonotype was counted ten times or more. The J gene is TRBJ2-2, the V gene TRBV6-2 or TRBV6-3; 7 nucleotides match TRBD2. J gave up 1 base and V 0 bases, and 5 bases lay outside the gene matches. Per the germline V gene, CDR1 is MNHEY and CDR2 is SVGEGT. The CDR3 length is 17 residues. The CDR3 coding sequence is TGTGCCAGCAGTTACTCCCCTAGCGGAGTGAACACCGGGGAGCTGTTTTTT. Encoded protein: CASSYSPSGVNTGELFF.

Ten or more counts support this clonotype. J is TRBJ2-7 and V is TRBV7-8; TRBD2 is a possible D gene (5 bases). The V gene's germline CDR1 is SGHVS and CDR2 FQNEAQ. The CDR3 runs to 14 residues. Trimming took 5 bases from V and 2 from J, leaving 13 bases between them. The CDR3 loop reads CASSLMDGTYEQYF. CDR3 nucleotide sequence: TGTGCCAGCAGCCTAATGGACGGGACCTACGAGCAGTACTTC.

The J gene is TRBJ1-1, the V gene TRBV2; D perhaps matches TRBD1 (5 bases). The CDR3 is 18 amino acids. The V and J ends lost 3 bases and 5 bases respectively, with 25 bases between them. Germline lookup yields CDR1 SNHLY and CDR2 FYNNEI. The CDR3 is CASSDWRGLGGIRTEAFF. CDR3 coding DNA: TGTGCCAGCAGTGACTGGAGGGGATTGGGGGGTATAAGGACTGAAGCTTTCTTT.